This TCR beta chain emerged from a study of human T cells and chemical hapten exposure. On this clonotype itself: Its antigen is not known.

Time point noted: pre-sensitization, week 0. Treatment meaning: therapeutic diphenylcyclopropenone sensitization with weekly scalp DPC. Findings of the study overall: TCRs at a frequency above 1 in 1000 stayed unchanged with DPC sensitization.

TCRdb used MiXCR to reprocess the RACE reads, holding one entry per CDR3 protein. This sample yields 120,000 or so distinct CDR3 sequences, of which about 13% are seen a single time; about 3% belongs to the top ten. This material consisted of whole blood, taken in connection with sensitization to the hapten diphenylcyclopropenone (DPC). This clonotype was sampled from a young woman with alopecia areata. Some clones in this sample may be carry-over from other donors' samples.

The CDR3 sequence: CSARDIGNSGNTIYF. The DNA for the CDR3 is TGCAGTGCTAGAGATATAGGGAACTCTGGAAACACCATATATTTT. The V and J genes are TRBV20-1 and TRBJ1-3; D unclear. The CDR3 covers 15 residues. Germline CDR1 is DFQATT and CDR2 is SNEGSKA (reference sequence). The germline V and J ends were trimmed by 0 bases and 0 bases, with 9 bases remaining between them.